This T cell receptor (beta chain) was captured by sequencing in a study of cytomegalovirus exposure and HLA in healthy donors. Across the whole study: Of the donors genotyped, approximately 430 in all, over 80% fell in the Caucasian-associated ancestry cluster. Points from the study as a whole: Altogether, 160 or so TCR beta chains were recorded as cytomegalovirus-associated.

As concerns this clone: The antigen is unknown.

Use of 60 Vbeta and 13 Jbeta primers characterized the PCR. Profiling relied on immunoSEQ multiplex PCR, and the TCRdb table lists in-frame clones only, not all of them. The data hold some 200,000 clones, with approximately 80% observed a single time. Trimming pared 1 base from V and 7 bases from J, leaving 11 bases between. Germline CDR1 reads SGHKS; CDR2 reads YYEKEE (reference sequence). The CDR3 spans 13 residues. The TCR was taken from a woman in her fifties or sixties in good health and CMV-seropositive. The sequenced sample was PBMCs. The genes are TRBV5-5 and TRBJ1-1; a weak D match, TRBD1 (5 bases). The CDR3: CASSLRGGDEAFF. DNA of the CDR3: TGTGCCAGCAGCTTGCGGGGAGGGGATGAAGCTTTCTTT.